This T cell receptor (beta chain) is drawn from a study of shared clonotypes between healthy human individuals. As to this clone: Its specificity is unknown.

Notes on the study in general: Represented diversity (both genetic and exposure-history) was limited by the small number of donors.

V gave up 6 bases and J gave up 4 bases, with 15 bases separating them. CDR1 and CDR2 (germline): MNHEY, SVGAGI. CDR3 size: 14 residues. Profiled with immunoSEQ multiplex PCR; TCRdb holds only in-frame clones, not every one. The sample contains 1,500,000 or so clones, roughly 96% of which appear only once. The study separated CD4+ cells into CD45RA+ naive and CD45RA-negative memory subsets. The TCR was taken from a man aged 25 to 45 in good health. The specimen sequenced was naive CD4+ T cells sorted from blood. Described subset: CD45RA+ positively selected. The chain recombines TRBV6-5 with TRBJ1-2; D may be TRBD1 (6 bases). CDR3 coding DNA: TGTGCCAGCAGGCAAACGGGGGCCGGCTATGGCTACACCTTC. As protein: CASRQTGAGYGYTF.